These 14 T cell receptor beta chains were sequenced from one sample in a study of patients and donors after allogeneic stem cell transplantation. TCRdb re-called the RT-PCR reads through MiXCR, storing one row per CDR3 protein. Found here are a few hundred thousand distinct CDR3 sequences, roughly 13% of them singletons; the top ten hold roughly 11%. Sequences were obtained from blood, either unsorted or a sorted T cell fraction (not recorded which). The origin of the receptors is a human donor who was either an allogeneic HSCT recipient or a stem cell or donor lymphocyte infusion donor (not recorded which). It is not recorded whose cells these are; they may come from a transplant donor.

This chain links TRBV24-1 with TRBJ2-1, with D maybe TRBD2 (6 bases). Germline values: CDR1 KGHDR, CDR2 SFDVKD. V was cut by 4 bases and J by 0 bases, with 15 bases left in between. The CDR3 totals 17 residues. CDR3 in amino acids: CATSDLNSGSSYNEQFF. The CDR3 DNA reads TGTGCCACCAGTGACCTCAATAGCGGCAGCTCCTACAATGAGCAGTTCTTC.

This clonotype was seen a few times. The V gene is TRBV5-4, the J gene TRBJ2-3, with 9 positions matching TRBD2. V gave up 1 base and J gave up 1 base; unmatched junction bases: 1. The CDR3 runs 15 residues. Germline V CDR1 and CDR2: SGHNT, YYREEE (reference sequence). The CDR3 reads CASSLSSGGTDTQYF. The CDR3 DNA is TGTGCCAGCAGCTTGTCTAGCGGGGGCACAGATACGCAGTATTTT.

This clonotype was found many times. The J gene is TRBJ2-3, the V gene TRBV20-1; D assignment may be TRBD1 or TRBD2 (5 bases each). V lost 5 bases, J lost 2 bases, and 17 bases lay in between. This CDR3 region has 15 residues. Germline values: CDR1 DFQATT, CDR2 SNEGSKA (reference sequence). DNA for the CDR3: TGCAGTGCTCATGCAAGGGGAGCGGTCACAGATACGCAGTATTTT. It is translated as CSAHARGAVTDTQYF.

The J gene is TRBJ2-2, the V gene TRBV19, with TRBD1 identical over 7 bases. The CDR3 covers 14 residues. Germline lookup yields CDR1 LNHDA and CDR2 SQIVND (reference sequence). V lost 5 bases and J lost 7; bases outside the gene matches: 7. The CDR3 sequence: CASSGTARGGELFF. The DNA of the CDR3 is TGTGCCAGTAGTGGGACAGCAAGGGGCGGGGAGCTGTTTTTT.

The chain couples TRBV3-1 to TRBJ1-2; D ambiguous. The CDR3 runs 15 residues. V lost 3 bases to trimming and J lost 1 base, with 12 bases between them. Germline CDR1 reads LGHDT; CDR2 reads YNNKEL (reference sequence). The CDR3: CASSQRNSYNYGYTF. CDR3 DNA sequence: TGTGCCAGCAGCCAGAGGAACAGCTATAACTATGGCTACACCTTC.

This clonotype has a count of ten or more. CDR3 nucleotide sequence: TGCGCCAGCAGCTTGGAAATTACCGGACAGGGCAAGCAGTACTTC. The encoded protein is CASSLEITGQGKQYF. The chain uses TRBV5-1 and TRBJ2-7; 8 bases are shared with TRBD1. The germline V gene has CDR1 SGHRS and CDR2 YFSETQ. V lost 0 bases to trimming and J lost 8 bases; unmatched junction nucleotides: 10. CDR3 length: 15 amino acids.

This clonotype was seen at least ten times. This CDR3 is CASSQEVTGNQPQHF. DNA of the CDR3: TGCGCCAGCAGCCAAGAAGTCACAGGGAATCAGCCCCAGCATTTT. This chain joins TRBV4-3 and TRBJ1-5; TRBD1 might be the D (6 bases). Germline values: CDR1 LGHNA, CDR2 YSLEER. V was pared by 0 bases and J by 4 bases, with 10 bases between. The CDR3 runs to 15 residues.

In DNA, the CDR3 is TGTGCCAGTAGTATGGCACTAGCGACCTACAATGAGCAGTTCTTC. Translated, it gives CASSMALATYNEQFF. J is TRBJ2-1 and V is TRBV19, with 7 bases that match TRBD2. The V segment lost 3 bases and the J segment 2 bases; nucleotides outside the gene matches: 4. CDR3 length equals 15 residues. Germline V gene lookup returns CDR1 LNHDA and CDR2 SQIVND (reference sequence).

The chain has TRBV6-2 or TRBV6-3 and TRBJ2-5, with D possibly TRBD2 on 5 matching bases. The CDR3 is 15 amino acids. V lost 5 bases, J lost 7 bases, and 20 bases lay in between. From germline, CDR1 is MNHEY and CDR2 SVGEGT. The CDR3 loop is CASSPPGRAGRTQYF. The CDR3 nucleotides read TGTGCCAGCAGTCCCCCGGGAAGGGCTGGTAGGACCCAGTACTTC.

The V gene is TRBV6-1, the J gene TRBJ1-1; 8 positions match TRBD1. The CDR3 is made up of 14 amino acids. J was trimmed by 6 bases and V by 8 bases; bases with no gene match: 11. Per germline, CDR1 MNHNS and CDR2 SASEGT. Here the CDR3 reads CASVGQAPKSEAFF. CDR3 DNA: TGTGCCAGCGTGGGACAGGCTCCCAAATCTGAAGCTTTCTTT.

This clonotype was observed a handful of times. The CDR3 DNA follows: TGCGCCAGCAGCCAAGCCCCCGGAGTCAGCTCCTACAATGAGCAGTTCTTC. Protein: CASSQAPGVSSYNEQFF. V is TRBV4-1 and J is TRBJ2-1; D remains ambiguous. The CDR3 is 17 residues long. Trimming took off 1 base at V and 0 bases at J, with 13 bases between the two ends. Per the germline V gene, CDR1 is MGHRA and CDR2 is YSYEKL.

This clonotype occurred a few times. The V call is TRBV5-1, the J call TRBJ1-3, with D uncertain. The germline V gene encodes CDR1 SGHRS and CDR2 YFSETQ. The CDR3 contains 15 residues. With 1 base removed from V and 2 bases from J, the gap between germline ends came to 10 bases. The CDR3 nucleotides are TGCGCCAGCAGCTTGAGGTCAACCGCTGGAAACACCATATATTTT. This gives the protein CASSLRSTAGNTIYF.

This clonotype was seen many times. V usage is TRBV15 and J usage is TRBJ2-3; TRBD2 might be the D (5 bases). V was pared by 5 bases and J by 2 bases, with 11 bases between. The CDR3 extends over 14 amino acids. Per the germline V gene, CDR1 is LNHNV and CDR2 is YYDKDF (reference sequence). This CDR3 is CATSRADFTDTQYF. The DNA for the CDR3 is TGTGCCACCAGCCGAGCGGATTTCACAGATACGCAGTATTTT.

The sample holds a few counts of this clonotype. CDR3 DNA sequence: TGTGCCAGCAGCGTGTTGGGGGATTCTGGAAACACCATATATTTT. Its translation: CASSVLGDSGNTIYF. The V call is TRBV9, the J call TRBJ1-3; TRBD1 might be the D (5 bases). This CDR3 comprises 15 residues. V lost 2 bases to trimming and J lost 1 base, with 10 bases between them. CDR1 is SGDLS, CDR2 YYNGEE, per germline.